The rows below give T cell receptor beta chains drawn from one sample of a study of OX40 agonist ivuxolimab in advanced cancers. TCRdb keeps only in-frame clones here, not all; method: immunoSEQ multiplex PCR. Among about 68,000 clones listed, 65% to 85% were seen once. Sequenced here: CD4+ or CD8+ T cells sorted from blood, sampled in a trial of the OX40 agonist ivuxolimab. All receptors come from an adult with an advanced solid tumor such as melanoma, head and neck, liver or kidney cancer. The CDR3 runs from the conserved cysteine through the conserved F or W. Rows give clone size only sometimes, using once, few, many, or a class for an expanded clone.

TRBJ2-5	-	TRBV9	CASSVGGSGGVQETQYF
TRBJ2-3	-	TRBV18	CASSPGLAADTQYF
TRBJ2-7	-	TRBV29-1	CSVDPSSGEQYF
TRBJ2-1	-	TRBV7-2	CASSRATYNEQFF
TRBJ2-4	-	TRBV10-3	CAISESTTGVQYF
TRBJ2-4	-	TRBV4-1	CASSQDDRQGTNIQYF
TRBJ2-3	-	TRBV6-1	CASSEVRPLTDTQYF
TRBJ1-5	once	TRBV30	CAWEDRAGNQPQHF
TRBJ2-7	-	TRBV30	CAWSVGGGWEQYF
TRBJ2-5	once	TRBV29-1	CSAISDRAETQYF
TRBJ1-6	-	TRBV30	CAWQTGDPSPLHF
TRBJ1-6	-	TRBV7-9	CASSLGRGGHSPLHF
TRBJ1-1	once	TRBV19	CASSDRDTMNTEAFF
TRBJ2-3	-	TRBV6-1	CASRFSGGASDTQYF
TRBJ2-7	-	TRBV5-1	CASSLGLGPPNYEQYF
TRBJ1-3	-	TRBV5-4	CASSSQLQGAGGTIYF
TRBJ2-5	-	TRBV7-2	CASSLGAVIQETQYF
TRBJ2-1	-	TRBV5-5	CASSREDSHLHNEQFF
TRBJ1-6	-	TRBV29-1	CSAWSPGSPLHF
TRBJ1-1	-	TRBV5-8	CASSGDRGGTEAFF
TRBJ2-1	-	TRBV6-5	CASSYSGVAYNEQFF
TRBJ1-5	-	TRBV21-1	CASSKRWCRGVSNQPQHF
TRBJ2-3	-	TRBV18	CASSVRAPGQSSTDTQYF
TRBJ2-7	once	TRBV27	CASRPGSGRYEQYF
TRBJ1-1	-	TRBV18	CASSPRLVQNTEAFF
TRBJ2-5	-	TRBV7-2	CASRLEFGEAETQYF
TRBJ1-2	-	TRBV28	CASSSPGLYGYTF
TRBJ1-2	-	TRBV4-2	CASSQDPESDSYGYTF
TRBJ1-1	-	TRBV5-4	CASSSRGRRPEAFF
TRBJ2-5	-	TRBV9	CASSVAGTSPETQYF
TRBJ2-7	-	TRBV18	CASSNEGLGGDEQYF
TRBJ1-2	-	TRBV5-6	CASSRDYGYTF
TRBJ1-4	-	TRBV15	CATSRVGIRQGEEKLFF
TRBJ2-5	-	TRBV7-6	CASSPDGGQQETQYF
TRBJ1-3	-	TRBV28	CASSLTVGNTIYF
TRBJ2-3	-	TRBV5-1	CASSSPQTSGRADTQYF
TRBJ2-3	-	TRBV11-3	CASSPHGSTDTQYF
TRBJ2-2	-	TRBV10-2	CASSVSGGETGELFF
TRBJ2-7	-	TRBV7-2	CASSSQPANEQYF
TRBJ1-6	-	TRBV7-2	CASSYRDGSPLHF
TRBJ1-2	-	TRBV5-1	CASRGQGWASGYTF